The rows below give T cell receptor beta chains drawn from one sample of a study of CXCR3-negative and CXCR3-positive naive CD8 T cells. TCRdb re-called the 5' RACE reads and shows each CDR3 protein once, DNA omitted. This sample's table has about 150,000 distinct CDR3 sequences. Source material: naive CXCR3+ CD8+ T cells from blood. The receptors were sampled from a human donor in good health. Some clones in this sample may be carry-over from other donors' samples. Both conserved end residues are part of each CDR3. Each record gives: V gene, J gene, CDR3 protein.

TRBV11-1	TRBJ2-3	CASSSLLQADTQYF
TRBV28	TRBJ1-2	CASTPQGDYGYTF
TRBV7-9	TRBJ2-7	CASSLVTATYEQYF
TRBV20-1	TRBJ2-1	CSARPLGQYNEQFF
TRBV28	TRBJ1-5	CASRRQDQPQHF
TRBV4-1	TRBJ2-7	CASRETSGTYEQYF
TRBV5-1	TRBJ1-2	CASSLAPGADTLYGYTF
TRBV12-3/TRBV12-4	TRBJ1-2	CASSSLDRHYGYTF
TRBV4-2	TRBJ2-1	CASSQGLAGGQSYNEQFF
TRBV7-3	TRBJ1-1	CASSLTNRDREAFF
TRBV11-3	TRBJ2-1	CASSRQSSYNEQFF
TRBV15	TRBJ1-6	CATSSKDNSPLHF
TRBV20-1	TRBJ2-3	CSASDMERRGTDTQYF
TRBV20-1	TRBJ2-7	CSARRQDSYEQYF
TRBV11-2	TRBJ1-1	CASSWGQNTEAFF
TRBV7-9	TRBJ2-1	CASRGGGAWNEQFF
TRBV28	TRBJ1-1	CASSRGPPAFF
TRBV5-1	TRBJ1-2	CASSLVDGAYGYTF